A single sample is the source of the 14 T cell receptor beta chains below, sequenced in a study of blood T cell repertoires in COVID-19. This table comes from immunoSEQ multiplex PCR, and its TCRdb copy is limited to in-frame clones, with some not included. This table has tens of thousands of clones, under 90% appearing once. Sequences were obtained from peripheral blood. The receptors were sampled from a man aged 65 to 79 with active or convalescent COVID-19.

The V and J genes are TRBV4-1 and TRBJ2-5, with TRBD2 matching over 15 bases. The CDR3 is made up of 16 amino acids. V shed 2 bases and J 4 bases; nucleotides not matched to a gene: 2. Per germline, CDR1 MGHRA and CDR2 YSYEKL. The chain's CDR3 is CASSQPGLAGGETQYF. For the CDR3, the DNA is TGCGCCAGCAGCCAACCGGGACTAGCGGGAGGAGAGACCCAGTACTTC.

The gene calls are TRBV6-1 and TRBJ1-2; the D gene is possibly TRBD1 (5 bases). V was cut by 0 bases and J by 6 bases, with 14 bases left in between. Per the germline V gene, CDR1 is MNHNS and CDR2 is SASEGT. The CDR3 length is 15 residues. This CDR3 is CASSEAPRVRDGYTF. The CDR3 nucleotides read TGTGCCAGCAGTGAAGCGCCCAGGGTAAGGGATGGCTACACCTTC.

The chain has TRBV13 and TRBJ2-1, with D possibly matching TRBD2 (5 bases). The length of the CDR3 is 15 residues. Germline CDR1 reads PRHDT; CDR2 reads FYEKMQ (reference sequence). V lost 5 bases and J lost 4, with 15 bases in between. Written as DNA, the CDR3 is TGTGCCAGCAGCCCAGGACGGACTCGATACAATGAGCAGTTCTTC. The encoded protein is CASSPGRTRYNEQFF.

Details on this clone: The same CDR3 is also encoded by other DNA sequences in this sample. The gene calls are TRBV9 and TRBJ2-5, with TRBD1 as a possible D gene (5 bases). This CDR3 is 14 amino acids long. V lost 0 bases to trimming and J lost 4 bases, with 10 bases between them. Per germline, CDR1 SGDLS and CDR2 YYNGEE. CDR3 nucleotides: TGTGCCAGCAGCGTAGGGCAGGGCCGAGAGACCCAGTACTTC. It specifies CASSVGQGRETQYF.

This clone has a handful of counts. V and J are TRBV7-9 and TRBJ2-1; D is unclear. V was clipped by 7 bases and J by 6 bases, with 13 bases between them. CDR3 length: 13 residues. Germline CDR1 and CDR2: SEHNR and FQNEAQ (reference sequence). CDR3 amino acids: CASTQDYLNEQFF. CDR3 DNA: TGTGCCAGCACCCAGGATTATCTCAATGAGCAGTTCTTC.

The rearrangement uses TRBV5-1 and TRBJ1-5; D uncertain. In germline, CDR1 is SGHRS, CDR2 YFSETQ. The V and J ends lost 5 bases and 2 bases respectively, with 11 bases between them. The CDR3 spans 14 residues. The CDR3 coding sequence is TGCGCCAGCAGACCGGACGGGGGCAATCAGCCCCAGCATTTT. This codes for CASRPDGGNQPQHF.

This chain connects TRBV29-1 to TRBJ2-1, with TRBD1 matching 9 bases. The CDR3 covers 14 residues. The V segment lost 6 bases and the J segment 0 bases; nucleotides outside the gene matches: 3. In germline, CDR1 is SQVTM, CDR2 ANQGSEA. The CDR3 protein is CSVRQGGSYNEQFF. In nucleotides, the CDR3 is TGCAGCGTGAGACAGGGGGGCTCCTACAATGAGCAGTTCTTC.

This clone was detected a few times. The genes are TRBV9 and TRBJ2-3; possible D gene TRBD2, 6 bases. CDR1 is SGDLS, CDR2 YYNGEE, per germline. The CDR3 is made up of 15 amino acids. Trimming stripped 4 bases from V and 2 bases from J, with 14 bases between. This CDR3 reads CASSSYSGYTDTQYF. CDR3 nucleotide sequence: TGTGCCAGCAGCTCATATAGCGGCTACACAGATACGCAGTATTTT.

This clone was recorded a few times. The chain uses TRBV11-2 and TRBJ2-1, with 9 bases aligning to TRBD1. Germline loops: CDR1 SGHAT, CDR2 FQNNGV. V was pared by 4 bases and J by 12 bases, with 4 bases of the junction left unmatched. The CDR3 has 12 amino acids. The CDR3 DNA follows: TGTGCCAGCAGCTCCGGACAGGGGAGGCAGTTCTTC. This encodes CASSSGQGRQFF.

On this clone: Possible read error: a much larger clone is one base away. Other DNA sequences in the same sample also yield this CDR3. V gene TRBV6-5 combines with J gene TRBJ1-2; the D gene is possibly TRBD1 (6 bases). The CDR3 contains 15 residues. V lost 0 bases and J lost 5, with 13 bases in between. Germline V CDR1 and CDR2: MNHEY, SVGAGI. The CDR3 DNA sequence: TGTGCCAGCAGTTACTCTGCGAGGGGGGGATATGGCTACACCTTC. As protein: CASSYSARGGYGYTF.

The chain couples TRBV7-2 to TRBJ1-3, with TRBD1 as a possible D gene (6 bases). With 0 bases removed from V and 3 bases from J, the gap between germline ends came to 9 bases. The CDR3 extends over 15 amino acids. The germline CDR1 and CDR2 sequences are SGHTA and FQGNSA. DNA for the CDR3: TGTGCCAGCAGCTTAGCAGGGGGAAGTGGAAACACCATATATTTT. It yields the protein CASSLAGGSGNTIYF. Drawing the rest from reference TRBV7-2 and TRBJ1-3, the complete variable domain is GAGVSQSPSNKVTEKGKDVELRCDPISGHTALYWYRQSLGQGLEFLIYFQGNSAPDKSGLPSDRFSAERTGGSVSTLTIQRTQQEDSAVYLCASSLAGGSGNTIYFGEGSWLTVV.

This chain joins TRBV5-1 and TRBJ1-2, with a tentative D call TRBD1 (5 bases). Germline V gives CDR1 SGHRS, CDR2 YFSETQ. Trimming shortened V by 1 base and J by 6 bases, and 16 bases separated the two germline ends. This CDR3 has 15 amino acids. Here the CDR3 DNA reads TGCGCCAGCAGCTTGTGGGGGGAGGTTGGTAATGGCTACACCTTC. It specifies CASSLWGEVGNGYTF.

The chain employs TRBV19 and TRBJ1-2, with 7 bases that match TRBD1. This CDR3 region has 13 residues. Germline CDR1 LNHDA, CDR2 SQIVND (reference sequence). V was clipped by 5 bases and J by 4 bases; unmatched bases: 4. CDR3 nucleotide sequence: TGTGCCAGTAGTTTGACAGGGACCTATGGCTACACCTTC. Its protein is CASSLTGTYGYTF.

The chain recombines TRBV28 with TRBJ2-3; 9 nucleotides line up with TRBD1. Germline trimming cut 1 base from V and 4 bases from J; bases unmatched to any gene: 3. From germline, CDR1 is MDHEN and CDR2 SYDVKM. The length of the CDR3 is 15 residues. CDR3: CASSLFGQGPDTQYF. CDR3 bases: TGTGCCAGCAGTTTATTTGGACAGGGGCCAGATACGCAGTATTTT.